This T cell receptor (beta chain) was obtained from a study of T-cell memory formation after mild COVID-19. This clonotype was seen only a few times. One entry per CDR3 protein results from TCRdb running MiXCR on the 5' RACE reads. The sample has 120,000 to 150,000 distinct CDR3 sequences; 15% to 20% are singletons. This CDR3 spans 13 amino acids. V trimming: 11 bases; J trimming: 6 bases; junction bases outside the gene matches: 12. The sequenced sample consisted of PBMCs or a T cell subset sorted from them (not recorded which). The TCR sequence derives from an adult woman who had mild COVID-19 (a few samples of this study predate the infection). Cell type and time point are not known. The J gene is TRBJ1-2, the V gene TRBV12-3 or TRBV12-4; 7 bases match TRBD1. The CDR3 region has the DNA TGTGCCGCAAGCGACAGGGTACGGCATGGCTACACCTTC. It specifies CAASDRVRHGYTF.